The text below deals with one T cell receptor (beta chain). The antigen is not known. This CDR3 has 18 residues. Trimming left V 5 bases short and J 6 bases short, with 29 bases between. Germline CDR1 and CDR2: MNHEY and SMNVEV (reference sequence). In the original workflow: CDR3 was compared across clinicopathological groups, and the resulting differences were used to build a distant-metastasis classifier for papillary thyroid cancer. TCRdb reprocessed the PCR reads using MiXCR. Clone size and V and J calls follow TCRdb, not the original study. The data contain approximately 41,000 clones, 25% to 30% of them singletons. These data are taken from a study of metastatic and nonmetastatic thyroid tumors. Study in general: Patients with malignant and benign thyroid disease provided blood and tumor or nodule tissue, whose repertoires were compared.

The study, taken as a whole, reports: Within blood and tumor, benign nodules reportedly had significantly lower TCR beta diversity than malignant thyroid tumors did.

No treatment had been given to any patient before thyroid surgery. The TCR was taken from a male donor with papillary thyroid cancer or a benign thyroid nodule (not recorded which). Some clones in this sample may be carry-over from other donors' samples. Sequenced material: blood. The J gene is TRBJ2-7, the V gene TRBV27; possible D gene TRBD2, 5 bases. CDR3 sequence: CASSPYSQRMTKTFEQYF. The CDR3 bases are TGTGCCAGCAGTCCTTACTCACAGCGGATGACAAAAACCTTCGAGCAGTACTTC.